One T cell receptor beta chain is described in this entry. Its antigen target is currently unknown. No base quality information exists; no much larger clone differs at one position. Libraries came from the immunoSEQ multiplex PCR assay. In TCRdb, the immuneACCESS table is reduced to in-frame sequences with V and J assigned. These tables do not hold every clone; where another copy was compared, an unresolved V gene accounts for under half, and the others remain unexplained. Counted in this sample were 95,000 or so clones; 85% to 95% of them appeared once. Of the sample, roughly 0.3% is held by the ten largest clones. This entry is derived from a study of technical replicates of blood from a handful of donors (dated by TCRdb to 2015 to 2018). The CDR3 starts with the cysteine, ends with the phenylalanine, and has 19 residues. Only the CDR3 part of the read is kept: 57 bases, read in frame from the first base. For this chain, trimming is 0 bases at the V end and 4 bases at the J end, and the number of junction bases without a gene match is 11. In the germline V gene, CDR1 corresponds to SGDLS and CDR2 to YYNGEE.

The chain employs TRBV9 and TRBJ2-5; 14 central nucleotides agree with TRBD2. The sequence came from a human donor in good health. Sequencing was performed on T cells isolated from PBMCs. In nucleotides, the sequence is TGTGCCAGCAGCGTAGCTAGAGGGACTAGCGGGAGCCCCCGAGAGACCCAGTACTTC. This yields the protein CASSVARGTSGSPRETQYF.